This T cell receptor beta chain was captured by sequencing in a study of sequential checkpoint blockade in melanoma. Study at large: Both treatment sequences were followed by maintenance nivolumab. DNA from some 84 pretreatment tumor samples underwent TCRβ immunosequencing. Matched biopsies came pretreatment and at week 13 for 20 to 25 patients.

Sequencing used immunoSEQ multiplex PCR; TCRdb keeps in-frame clones, though not all of them. The repertoire holds some 18,000 clones, with approximately 26% as singletons. Specified treatment: randomized to nivolumab then ipilimumab (arm A) or the reverse (arm B). This clone was seen only a few times. This CDR3 is 16 amino acids long. Per germline, CDR1 SGHNT and CDR2 YENEEA. The V end lost 5 bases, the J end lost 3 bases, and 20 bases lay between the germline ends. This TCR was sampled from a human donor with melanoma. The specimen was tumor tissue (inferred from file names), collected from a patient given nivolumab and ipilimumab in sequence. The chain joins TRBV11-3 to TRBJ2-7, with D unresolved. CDR3 in amino acids: CASSPAKVGSLYEQYF. CDR3 coding DNA: TGTGCCAGCAGCCCGGCGAAAGTAGGCTCCCTCTACGAGCAGTACTTC.